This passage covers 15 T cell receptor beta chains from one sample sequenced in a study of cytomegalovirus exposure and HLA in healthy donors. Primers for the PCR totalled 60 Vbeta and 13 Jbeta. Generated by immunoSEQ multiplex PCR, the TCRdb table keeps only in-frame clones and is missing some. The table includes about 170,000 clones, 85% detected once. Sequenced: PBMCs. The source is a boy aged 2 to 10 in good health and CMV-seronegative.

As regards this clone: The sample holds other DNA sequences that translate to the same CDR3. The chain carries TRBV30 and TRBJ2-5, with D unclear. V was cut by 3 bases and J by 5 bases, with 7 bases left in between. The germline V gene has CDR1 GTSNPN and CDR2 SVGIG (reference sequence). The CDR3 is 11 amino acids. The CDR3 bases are TGTGCCTGGAGCCCCGGTGAGACCCAGTACTTC. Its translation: CAWSPGETQYF.

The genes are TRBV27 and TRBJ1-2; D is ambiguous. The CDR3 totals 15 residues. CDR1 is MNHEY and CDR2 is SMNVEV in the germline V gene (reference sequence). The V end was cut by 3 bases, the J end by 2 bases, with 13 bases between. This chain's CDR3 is CASSLDWGGNYGYTF. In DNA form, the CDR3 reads TGTGCCAGCAGTTTGGACTGGGGAGGGAACTATGGCTACACCTTC.

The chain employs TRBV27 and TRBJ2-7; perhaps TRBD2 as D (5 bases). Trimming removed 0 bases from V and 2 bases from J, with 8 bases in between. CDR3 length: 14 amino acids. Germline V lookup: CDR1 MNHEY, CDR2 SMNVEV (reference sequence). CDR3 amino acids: CASSLSREPYEQYF. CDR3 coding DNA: TGTGCCAGCAGTTTATCTAGGGAGCCCTACGAGCAGTACTTC.

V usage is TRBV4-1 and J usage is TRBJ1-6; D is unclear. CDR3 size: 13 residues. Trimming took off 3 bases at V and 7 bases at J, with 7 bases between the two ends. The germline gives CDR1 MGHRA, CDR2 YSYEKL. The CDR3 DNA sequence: TGCGCCAGCAGCCAGGGAGCGAATTCACCCCTCCACTTT. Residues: CASSQGANSPLHF.

CDR3 protein: CASSLTLRGGETQYF. The CDR3 DNA sequence: TGTGCCAGCAGCTTAACTCTCCGGGGGGGAGAGACCCAGTACTTC. This chain joins TRBV7-9 and TRBJ2-5; 8 bases match TRBD2. Germline-derived CDR1 and CDR2 are SEHNR and FQNEAQ (reference sequence). This CDR3 contains 15 residues. The V segment lost 2 bases and the J segment 4 bases; nucleotides outside the gene matches: 6.

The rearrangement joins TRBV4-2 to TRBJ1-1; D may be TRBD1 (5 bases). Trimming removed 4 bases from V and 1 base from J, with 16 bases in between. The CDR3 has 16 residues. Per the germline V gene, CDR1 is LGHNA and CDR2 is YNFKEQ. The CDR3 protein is CASSRGGPEENTEAFF. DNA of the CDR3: TGTGCCAGCAGCCGGGGGGGACCCGAGGAGAACACTGAAGCTTTCTTT.

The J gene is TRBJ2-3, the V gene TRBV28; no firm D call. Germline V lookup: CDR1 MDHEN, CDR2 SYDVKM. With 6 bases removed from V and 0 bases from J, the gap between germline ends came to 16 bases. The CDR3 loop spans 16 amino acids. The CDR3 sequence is CASRGARSASTDTQYF. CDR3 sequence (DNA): TGTGCCAGCAGAGGCGCCCGGAGCGCGAGCACAGATACGCAGTATTTT.

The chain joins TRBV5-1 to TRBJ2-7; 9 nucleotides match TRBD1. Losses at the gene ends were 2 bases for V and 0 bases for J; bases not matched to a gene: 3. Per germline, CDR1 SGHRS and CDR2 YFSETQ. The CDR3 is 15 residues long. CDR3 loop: CASSLGDRVSYEQYF. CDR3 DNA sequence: TGCGCCAGCAGCTTAGGGGACAGGGTCTCCTACGAGCAGTACTTC.

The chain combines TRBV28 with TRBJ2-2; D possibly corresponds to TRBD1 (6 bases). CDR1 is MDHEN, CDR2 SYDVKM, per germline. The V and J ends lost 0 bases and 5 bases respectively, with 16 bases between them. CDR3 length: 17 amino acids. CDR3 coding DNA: TGTGCCAGCAGTTTATGGGGGGCAGGGGTTGGGACCGGGGAGCTGTTTTTT. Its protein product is CASSLWGAGVGTGELFF.

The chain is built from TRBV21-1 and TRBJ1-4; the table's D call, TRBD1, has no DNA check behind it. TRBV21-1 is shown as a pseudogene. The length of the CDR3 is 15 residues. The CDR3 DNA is TGTGCCAGCAGCAATTCGAGACAGGGGAGTGAAAAACTGTTTTTT. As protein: CASSNSRQGSEKLFF.

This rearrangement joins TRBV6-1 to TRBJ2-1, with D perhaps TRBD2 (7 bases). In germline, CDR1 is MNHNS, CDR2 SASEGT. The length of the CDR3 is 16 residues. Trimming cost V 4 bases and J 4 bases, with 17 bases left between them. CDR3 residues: CASSVRDIAGYNEQFF. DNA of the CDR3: TGTGCCAGCAGTGTCCGGGACATAGCGGGTTACAATGAGCAGTTCTTC.

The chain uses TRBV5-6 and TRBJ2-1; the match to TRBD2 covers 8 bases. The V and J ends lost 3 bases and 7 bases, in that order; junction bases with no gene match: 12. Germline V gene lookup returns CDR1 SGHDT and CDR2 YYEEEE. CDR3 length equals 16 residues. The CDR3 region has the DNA TGTGCCAGCAGCTATTCGGGACTAGGGGTTGGGAATGAGCAGTTCTTC. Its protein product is CASSYSGLGVGNEQFF.

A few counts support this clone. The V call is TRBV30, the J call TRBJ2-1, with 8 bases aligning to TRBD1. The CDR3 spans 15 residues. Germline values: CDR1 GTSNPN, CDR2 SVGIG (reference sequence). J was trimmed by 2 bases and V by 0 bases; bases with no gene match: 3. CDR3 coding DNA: TGTGCCTGGAGTGTTGACAGGGGAACCTACAATGAGCAGTTCTTC. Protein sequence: CAWSVDRGTYNEQFF.

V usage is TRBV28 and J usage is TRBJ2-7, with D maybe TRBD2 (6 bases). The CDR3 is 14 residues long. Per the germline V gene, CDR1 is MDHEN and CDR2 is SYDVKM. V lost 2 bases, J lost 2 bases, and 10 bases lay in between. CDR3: CASSLGGLTYEQYF. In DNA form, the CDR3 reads TGTGCCAGCAGTTTAGGAGGGCTGACCTACGAGCAGTACTTC.

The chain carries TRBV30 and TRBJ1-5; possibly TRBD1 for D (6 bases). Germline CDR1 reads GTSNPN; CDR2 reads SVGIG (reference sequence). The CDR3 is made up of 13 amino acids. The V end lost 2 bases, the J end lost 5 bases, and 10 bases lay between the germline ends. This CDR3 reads CAWSQGLDQPQHF. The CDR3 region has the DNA TGTGCCTGGAGTCAGGGGCTAGATCAGCCCCAGCATTTT.